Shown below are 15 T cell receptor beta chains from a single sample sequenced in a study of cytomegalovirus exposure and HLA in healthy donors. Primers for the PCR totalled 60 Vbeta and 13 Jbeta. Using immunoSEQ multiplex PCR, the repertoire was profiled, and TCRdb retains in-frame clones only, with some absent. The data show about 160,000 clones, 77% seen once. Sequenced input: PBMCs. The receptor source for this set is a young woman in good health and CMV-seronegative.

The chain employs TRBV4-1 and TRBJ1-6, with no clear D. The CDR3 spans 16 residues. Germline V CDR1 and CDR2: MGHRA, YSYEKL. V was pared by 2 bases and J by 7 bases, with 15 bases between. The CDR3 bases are TGCGCCAGCAGCCAATACGACATCGCGTCGAATTCACCCCTCCACTTT. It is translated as CASSQYDIASNSPLHF.

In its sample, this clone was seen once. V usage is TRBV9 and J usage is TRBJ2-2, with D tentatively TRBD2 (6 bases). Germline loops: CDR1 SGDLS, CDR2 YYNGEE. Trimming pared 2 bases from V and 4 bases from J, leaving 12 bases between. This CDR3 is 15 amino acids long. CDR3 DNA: TGTGCCAGCAGCGTGTCGGGACTCATCACCGGGGAGCTGTTTTTT. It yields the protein CASSVSGLITGELFF.

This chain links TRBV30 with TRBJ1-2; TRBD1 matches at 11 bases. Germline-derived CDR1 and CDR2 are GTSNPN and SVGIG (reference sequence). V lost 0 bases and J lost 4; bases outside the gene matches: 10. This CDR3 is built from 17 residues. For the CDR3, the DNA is TGTGCCTGGAGTGTACGGAGGGGACAGGGGGGTACCTATGGCTACACCTTC. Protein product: CAWSVRRGQGGTYGYTF.

The CDR3: CASSLETAVVENTEAFF. In DNA form, the CDR3 reads TGTGCCAGCAGCTTGGAGACCGCGGTGGTGGAGAACACTGAAGCTTTCTTT. V usage is TRBV5-4 and J usage is TRBJ1-1; D is unclear. V lost 0 bases, J lost 1 base, and 16 bases lay in between. CDR1 and CDR2 (germline): SGHNT, YYREEE (reference sequence). The CDR3 covers 17 residues.

In DNA, the CDR3 is TGCGCCAGCCGAACCTGGAGGGGGCAGAATGAAGCTTTCTTT. Translation: CASRTWRGQNEAFF. This chain links TRBV5-1 with TRBJ1-1, with 7 bases aligning to TRBD1. J was trimmed by 7 bases and V by 7 bases; bases with no gene match: 13. The CDR3 has 14 residues. Germline V gene lookup returns CDR1 SGHRS and CDR2 YFSETQ.

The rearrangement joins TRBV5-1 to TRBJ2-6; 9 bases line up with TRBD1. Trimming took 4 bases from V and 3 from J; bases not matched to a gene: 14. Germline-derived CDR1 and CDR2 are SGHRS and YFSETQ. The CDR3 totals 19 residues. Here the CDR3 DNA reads TGCGCCAGCAGCATACAGGGGGCGGGATATTCTGGTGGGGCCAACGTCCTGACTTTC. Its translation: CASSIQGAGYSGGANVLTF.

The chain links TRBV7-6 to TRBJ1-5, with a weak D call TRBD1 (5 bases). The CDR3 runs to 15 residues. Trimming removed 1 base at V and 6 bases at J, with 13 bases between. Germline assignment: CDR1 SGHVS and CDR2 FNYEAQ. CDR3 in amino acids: CASSLEEGRLQPQHF. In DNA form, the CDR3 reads TGTGCCAGCAGCTTAGAGGAGGGGAGGCTTCAGCCCCAGCATTTT.

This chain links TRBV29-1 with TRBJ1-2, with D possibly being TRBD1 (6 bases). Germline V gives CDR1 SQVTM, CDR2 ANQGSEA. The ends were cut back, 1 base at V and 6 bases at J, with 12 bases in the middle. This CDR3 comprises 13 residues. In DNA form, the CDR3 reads TGCAGCGTTGAAGGGCAGGGGATTGATGGCTACACCTTC. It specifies CSVEGQGIDGYTF. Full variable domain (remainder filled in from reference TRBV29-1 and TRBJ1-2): SAVISQKPSRDICQRGTSLTIQCQVDSQVTMMFWYRQQPGQSLTLIATANQGSEATYESGFVIDKFPISRPNLTFSTLTVSNMSPEDSSIYLCSVEGQGIDGYTFGSGTRLTVV.

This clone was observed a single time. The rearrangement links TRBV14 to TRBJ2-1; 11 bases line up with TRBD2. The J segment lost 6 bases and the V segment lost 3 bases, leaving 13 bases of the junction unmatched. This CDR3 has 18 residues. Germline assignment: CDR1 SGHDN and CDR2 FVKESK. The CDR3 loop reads CASSHGTSGGGWGNEQFF. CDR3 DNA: TGTGCCAGCAGCCACGGGACTAGCGGAGGGGGGTGGGGCAATGAGCAGTTCTTC.

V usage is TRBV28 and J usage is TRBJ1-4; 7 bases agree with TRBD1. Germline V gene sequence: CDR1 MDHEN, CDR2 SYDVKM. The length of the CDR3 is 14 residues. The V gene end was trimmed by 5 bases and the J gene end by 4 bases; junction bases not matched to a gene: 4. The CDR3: CASSGDRNNEKLFF. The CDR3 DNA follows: TGTGCCAGCAGTGGGGACAGAAATAATGAAAAACTGTTTTTT.

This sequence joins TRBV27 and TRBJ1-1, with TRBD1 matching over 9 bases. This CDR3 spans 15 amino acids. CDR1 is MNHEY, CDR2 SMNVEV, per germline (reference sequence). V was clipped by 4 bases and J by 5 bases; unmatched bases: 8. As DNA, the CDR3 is TGTGCCAGCAGTTCGAGGACAGGGGTGGGGACTGAAGCTTTCTTT. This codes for CASSSRTGVGTEAFF.

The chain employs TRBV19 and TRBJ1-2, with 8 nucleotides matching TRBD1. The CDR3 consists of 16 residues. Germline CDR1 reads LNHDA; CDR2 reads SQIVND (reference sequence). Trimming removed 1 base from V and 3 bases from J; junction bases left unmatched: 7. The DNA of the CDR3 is TGTGCCAGTAGTATAGGCCCTCACAGGGGGTACTATGGCTACACCTTC. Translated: CASSIGPHRGYYGYTF.

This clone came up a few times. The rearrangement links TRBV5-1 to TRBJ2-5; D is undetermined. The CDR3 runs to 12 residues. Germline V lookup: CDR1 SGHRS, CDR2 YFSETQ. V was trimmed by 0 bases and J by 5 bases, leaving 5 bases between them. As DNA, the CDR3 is TGCGCCAGCAGCTTGGCCAGGGAGACCCAGTACTTC. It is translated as CASSLARETQYF.

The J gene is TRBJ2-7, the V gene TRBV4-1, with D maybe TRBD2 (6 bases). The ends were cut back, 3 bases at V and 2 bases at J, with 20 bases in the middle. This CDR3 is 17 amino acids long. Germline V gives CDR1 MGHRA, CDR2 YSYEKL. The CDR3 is CASSHFLEGPRTYEQYF. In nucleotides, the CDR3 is TGCGCCAGCAGCCACTTTTTGGAGGGGCCAAGAACCTACGAGCAGTACTTC.

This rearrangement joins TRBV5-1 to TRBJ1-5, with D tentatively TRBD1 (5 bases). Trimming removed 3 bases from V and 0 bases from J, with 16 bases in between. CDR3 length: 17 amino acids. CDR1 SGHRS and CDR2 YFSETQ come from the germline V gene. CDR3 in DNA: TGCGCCAGCAGCTCGTGGGGCTCAGGGAATAGCAATCAGCCCCAGCATTTT. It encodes CASSSWGSGNSNQPQHF. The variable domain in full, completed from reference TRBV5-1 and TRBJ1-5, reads KAGVTQTPRYLIKTRGQQVTLSCSPISGHRSVSWYQQTPGQGLQFLFEYFSETQRNKGNFPGRFSGRQFSNSRSEMNVSTLELGDSALYLCASSSWGSGNSNQPQHFGDGTRLSIL.